This record concerns one T cell receptor (beta chain) sequence. Its specificity is unknown. Additional DNA sequences in this sample encode the identical CDR3. The whole isolated RNA underwent reverse transcription, so sequencing captured expressed TCRB transcripts. Libraries were prepared by immunoSEQ multiplex PCR; TCRdb keeps only in-frame clonotypes and omits some of them. Among under 450,000 clones listed, over 13% were seen once. The sample belongs to a study of beta chain features in type 1 diabetes. Study-wide background: Age, gender and cell yields were alike across patients and healthy donors.

General study points: Reduced insertions and increased deletions marked VDJ junctions in type 1 diabetes patients.

The clonotype originates from a woman between 18 and 30 years old in good health. The sequenced material came from naive CD4+ T cells from blood.

The CDR3 nucleotides are TGCAGTGCCGCCATACAGGGGGCGAGGTACTTC. This codes for CSAAIQGARYF. V usage is TRBV20-1 and J usage is TRBJ2-4; 9 nucleotides match TRBD1. Germline V gives CDR1 DFQATT, CDR2 SNEGSKA (reference sequence). After removal of 6 bases from V and 15 bases from J, the junction contained 9 bases not matched to a gene. This CDR3 has 11 amino acids.